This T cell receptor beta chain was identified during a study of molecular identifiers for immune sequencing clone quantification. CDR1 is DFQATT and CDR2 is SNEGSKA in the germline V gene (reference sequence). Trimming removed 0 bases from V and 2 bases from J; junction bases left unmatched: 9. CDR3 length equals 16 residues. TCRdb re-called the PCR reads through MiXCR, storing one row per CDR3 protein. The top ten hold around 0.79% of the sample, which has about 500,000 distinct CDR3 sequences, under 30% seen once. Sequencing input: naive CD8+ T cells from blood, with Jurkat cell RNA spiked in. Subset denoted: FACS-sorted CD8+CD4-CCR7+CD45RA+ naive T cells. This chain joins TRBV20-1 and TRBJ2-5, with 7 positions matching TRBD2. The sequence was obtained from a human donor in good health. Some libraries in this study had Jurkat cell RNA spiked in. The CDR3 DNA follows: TGCAGTGCTAGAGATTATCGGGGGGACCCGCAAGAGACCCAGTACTTC. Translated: CSARDYRGDPQETQYF.